The sequence of this T cell receptor (beta chain) was determined in a study of T cell responses to AZD1222 COVID-19 vaccine. Turning to this clone: The germline gene is not matched at one end of the junction; a read error may be the cause.

CDR1 and CDR2 (germline): MNHEY, SVGAGI. The CDR3 is made up of 12 amino acids. The table came from immunoSEQ multiplex PCR; TCRdb's copy has only in-frame clones and leaves some out. The repertoire holds 170,000 or so clones, with about 90% as singletons. The receptor was isolated from an adult who received the AZD1222 COVID-19 vaccine. The sequences come from peripheral blood, collected 28 days after the second AZD1222 dose. V usage is TRBV6-5 and J usage is TRBJ2-7, with D unclear. DNA of the CDR3: TGTGCCAGCAGCCTGGTCTCCAACGAGCAGTACTTC. It encodes CASSLVSNEQYF.